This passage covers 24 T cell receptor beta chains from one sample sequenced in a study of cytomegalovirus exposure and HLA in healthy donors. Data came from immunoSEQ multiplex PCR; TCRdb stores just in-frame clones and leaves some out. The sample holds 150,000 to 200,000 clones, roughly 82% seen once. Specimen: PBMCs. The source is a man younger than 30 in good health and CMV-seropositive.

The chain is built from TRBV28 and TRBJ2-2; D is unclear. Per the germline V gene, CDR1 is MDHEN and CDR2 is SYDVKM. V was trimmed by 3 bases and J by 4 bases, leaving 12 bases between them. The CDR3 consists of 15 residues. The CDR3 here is CASSFAAETTGELFF. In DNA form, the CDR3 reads TGTGCCAGCAGTTTTGCGGCGGAGACCACCGGGGAGCTGTTTTTT.

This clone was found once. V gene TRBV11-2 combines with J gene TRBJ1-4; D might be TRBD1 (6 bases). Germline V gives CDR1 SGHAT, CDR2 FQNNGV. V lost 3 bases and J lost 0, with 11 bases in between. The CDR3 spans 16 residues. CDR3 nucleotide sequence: TGTGCCAGCAGCTTGGGCAGGGGATCAACTAATGAAAAACTGTTTTTT. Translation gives CASSLGRGSTNEKLFF.

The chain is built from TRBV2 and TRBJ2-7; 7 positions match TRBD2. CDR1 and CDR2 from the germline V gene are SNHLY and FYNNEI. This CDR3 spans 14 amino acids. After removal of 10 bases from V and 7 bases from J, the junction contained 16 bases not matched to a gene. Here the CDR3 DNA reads TGTGCCACCAAACCCCGGGACTACCTCGGGGAGCAGTACTTC. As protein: CATKPRDYLGEQYF. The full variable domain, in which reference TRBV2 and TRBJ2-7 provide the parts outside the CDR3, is EPEVTQTPSHQVTQMGQEVILRCVPISNHLYFYWYRQILGQKVEFLVSFYNNEISEKSEIFDDQFSVERPDGSNFTLKIRSTKLEDSAMYFCATKPRDYLGEQYFGPGTRLTVT.

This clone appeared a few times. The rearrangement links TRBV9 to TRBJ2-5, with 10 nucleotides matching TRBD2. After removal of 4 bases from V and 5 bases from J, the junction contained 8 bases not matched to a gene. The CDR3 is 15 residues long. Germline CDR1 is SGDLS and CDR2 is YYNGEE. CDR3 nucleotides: TGTGCCAGCAGCTCTAGTGGGACTAGCGAGGAGACCCAGTACTTC. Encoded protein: CASSSSGTSEETQYF.

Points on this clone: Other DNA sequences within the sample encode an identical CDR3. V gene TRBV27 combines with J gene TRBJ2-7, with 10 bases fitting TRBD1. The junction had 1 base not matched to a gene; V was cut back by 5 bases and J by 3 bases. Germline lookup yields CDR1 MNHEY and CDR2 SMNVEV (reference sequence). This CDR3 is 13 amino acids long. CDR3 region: CASSRDRGYEQYF. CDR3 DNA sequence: TGTGCCAGCAGTAGGGACAGGGGCTACGAGCAGTACTTC.

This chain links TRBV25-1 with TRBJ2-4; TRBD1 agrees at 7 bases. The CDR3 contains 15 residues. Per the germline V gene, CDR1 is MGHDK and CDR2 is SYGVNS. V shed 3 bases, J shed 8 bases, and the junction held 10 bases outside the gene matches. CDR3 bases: TGTGCCAGCAGTGACGAAACAGGGGATGGGGACATTCAGTACTTC. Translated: CASSDETGDGDIQYF.

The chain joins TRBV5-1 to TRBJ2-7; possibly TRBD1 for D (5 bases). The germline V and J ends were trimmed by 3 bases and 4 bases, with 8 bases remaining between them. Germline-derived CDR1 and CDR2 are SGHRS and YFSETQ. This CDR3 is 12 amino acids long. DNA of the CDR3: TGCGCCAGCAGCTCCGACAGTTACGAGCAGTACTTC. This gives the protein CASSSDSYEQYF.

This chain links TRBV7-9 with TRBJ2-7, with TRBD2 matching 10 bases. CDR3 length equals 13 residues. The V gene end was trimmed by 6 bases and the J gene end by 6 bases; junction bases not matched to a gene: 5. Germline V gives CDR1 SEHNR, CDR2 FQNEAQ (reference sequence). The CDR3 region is CASSLAGVSEQYF. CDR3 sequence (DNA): TGTGCCAGCAGTCTAGCGGGAGTCAGCGAGCAGTACTTC.

CDR3 sequence (DNA): TGTGCCAGCAGCTTCCTCGGACTAGGGAACACCGGGGAGCTGTTTTTT. Residues: CASSFLGLGNTGELFF. The chain combines TRBV7-3 with TRBJ2-2; 7 bases are a match to TRBD2. The V and J ends lost 3 bases and 1 base, in that order; junction bases with no gene match: 5. Germline assignment: CDR1 SGHTA and CDR2 FQGTGA. CDR3 length: 16 residues.

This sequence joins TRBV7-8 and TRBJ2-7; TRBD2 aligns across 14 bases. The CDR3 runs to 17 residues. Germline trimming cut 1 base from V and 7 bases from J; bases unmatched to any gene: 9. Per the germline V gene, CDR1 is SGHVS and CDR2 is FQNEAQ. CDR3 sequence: CASSLVGLAGVVGEQYF. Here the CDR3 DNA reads TGTGCCAGCAGCTTAGTGGGACTAGCGGGAGTCGTTGGGGAGCAGTACTTC. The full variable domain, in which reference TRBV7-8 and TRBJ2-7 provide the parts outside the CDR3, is GAGVSQSPRYKVAKRGQDVALRCDPISGHVSLFWYQQALGQGPEFLTYFQNEAQLDKSGLPSDRFFAERPEGSVSTLKIQRTQQEDSAVYLCASSLVGLAGVVGEQYFGPGTRLTVT.

CDR3: CASRPHRDSYNEQFF. CDR3 nucleotide sequence: TGTGCCAGCAGACCCCACCGGGACAGTTACAATGAGCAGTTCTTC. This chain uses TRBV28 with TRBJ2-1, with TRBD1 matching over 7 bases. Trimming at V came to 6 bases and at J to 4 bases, leaving 9 bases not matched to a gene. CDR3 length: 15 residues. Germline-derived CDR1 and CDR2 are MDHEN and SYDVKM.

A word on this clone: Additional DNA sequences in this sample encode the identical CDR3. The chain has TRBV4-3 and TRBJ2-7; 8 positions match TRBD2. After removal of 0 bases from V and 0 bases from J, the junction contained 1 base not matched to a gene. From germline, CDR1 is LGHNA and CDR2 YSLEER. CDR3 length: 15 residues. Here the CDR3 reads CASSQDGRGSYEQYF. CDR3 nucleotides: TGCGCCAGCAGCCAAGACGGGAGGGGCTCCTACGAGCAGTACTTC.

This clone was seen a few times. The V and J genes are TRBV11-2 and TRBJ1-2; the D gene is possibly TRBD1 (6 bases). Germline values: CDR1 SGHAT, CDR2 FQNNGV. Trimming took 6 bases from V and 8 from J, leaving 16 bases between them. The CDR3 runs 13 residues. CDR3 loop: CASSLRTESGYTF. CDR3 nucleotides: TGTGCCAGCAGTCTGCGGACAGAGTCCGGCTACACCTTC.

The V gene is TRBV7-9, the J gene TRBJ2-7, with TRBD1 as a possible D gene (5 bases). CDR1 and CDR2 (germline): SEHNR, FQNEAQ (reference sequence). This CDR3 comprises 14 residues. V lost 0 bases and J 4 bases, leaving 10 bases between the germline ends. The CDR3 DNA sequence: TGTGCCAGCAGCTTAGCTACCAGGGCGTACGAGCAGTACTTC. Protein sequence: CASSLATRAYEQYF.

CDR3 loop: CSVEVGSNTEAFF. For the CDR3, the DNA is TGCAGCGTTGAAGTCGGTTCGAACACTGAAGCTTTCTTT. The chain carries TRBV29-1 and TRBJ1-1; the D is unclear. Looked up from germline, CDR1 is SQVTM and CDR2 is ANQGSEA. This CDR3 has 13 amino acids. V lost 1 base, J lost 1 base, and 7 bases lay in between.

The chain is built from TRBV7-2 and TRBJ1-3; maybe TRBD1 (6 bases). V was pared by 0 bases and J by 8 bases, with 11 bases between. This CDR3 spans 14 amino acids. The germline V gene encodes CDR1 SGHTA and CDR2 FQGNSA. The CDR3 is CASSLAATGYTIYF. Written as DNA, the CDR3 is TGTGCCAGCAGCTTAGCCGCAACAGGGTACACCATATATTTT.

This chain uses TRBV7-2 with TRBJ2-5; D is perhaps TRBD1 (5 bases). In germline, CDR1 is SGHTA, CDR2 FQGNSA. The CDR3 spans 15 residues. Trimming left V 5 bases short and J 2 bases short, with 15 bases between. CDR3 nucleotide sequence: TGTGCCAGCAGCACCCTGGCAGGGTTTCAAGAGACCCAGTACTTC. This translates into CASSTLAGFQETQYF.

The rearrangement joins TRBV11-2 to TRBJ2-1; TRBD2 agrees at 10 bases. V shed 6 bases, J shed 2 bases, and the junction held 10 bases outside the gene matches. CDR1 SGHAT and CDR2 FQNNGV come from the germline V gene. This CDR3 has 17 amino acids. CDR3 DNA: TGTGCCAGCAGGGGAACTAGCGGGAAGCGTCCCTACAATGAGCAGTTCTTC. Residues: CASRGTSGKRPYNEQFF. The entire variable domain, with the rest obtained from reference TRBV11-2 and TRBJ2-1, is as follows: EAGVAQSPRYKIIEKRQSVAFWCNPISGHATLYWYQQILGQGPKLLIQFQNNGVVDDSQLPKDRFSAERLKGVDSTLKIQPAKLEDSAVYLCASRGTSGKRPYNEQFFGPGTRLTVL.

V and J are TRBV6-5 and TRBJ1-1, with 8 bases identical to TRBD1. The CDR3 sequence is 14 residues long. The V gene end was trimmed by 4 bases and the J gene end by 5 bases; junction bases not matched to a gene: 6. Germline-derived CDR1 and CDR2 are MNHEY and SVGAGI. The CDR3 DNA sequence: TGTGCCAGCAGTTCCGGGACAGGTCCGACTGAAGCTTTCTTT. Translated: CASSSGTGPTEAFF.

This CDR3 reads CAISETGLAGGYEQYF. CDR3 bases: TGTGCCATCAGTGAGACGGGACTAGCTGGAGGGTACGAGCAGTACTTC. This chain links TRBV10-3 with TRBJ2-7; 9 bases are a match to TRBD2. Unmatched junction bases numbered 9, after V lost 2 bases and J lost 4 bases. The germline gives CDR1 ENHRY, CDR2 SYGVKD. The CDR3 is made up of 16 amino acids.

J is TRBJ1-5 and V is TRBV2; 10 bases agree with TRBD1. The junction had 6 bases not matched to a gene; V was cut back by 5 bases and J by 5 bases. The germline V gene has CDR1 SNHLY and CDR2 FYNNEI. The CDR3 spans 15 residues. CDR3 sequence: CASSLGQGRDQPQHF. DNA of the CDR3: TGTGCCAGCAGTTTGGGACAGGGGAGGGATCAGCCCCAGCATTTT.

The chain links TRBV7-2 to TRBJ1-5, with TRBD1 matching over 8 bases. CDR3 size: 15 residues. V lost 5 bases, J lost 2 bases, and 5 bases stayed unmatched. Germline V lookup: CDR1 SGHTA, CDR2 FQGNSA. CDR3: CASSVQGGGNQPQHF. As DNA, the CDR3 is TGTGCCAGCAGCGTACAGGGGGGCGGCAATCAGCCCCAGCATTTT.

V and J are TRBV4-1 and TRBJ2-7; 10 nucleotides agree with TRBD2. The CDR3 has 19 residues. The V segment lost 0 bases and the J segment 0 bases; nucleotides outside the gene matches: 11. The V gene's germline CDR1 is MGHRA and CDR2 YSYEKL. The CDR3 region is CASSQDLRLAGRSSYEQYF. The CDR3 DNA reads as TGCGCCAGCAGCCAAGATCTAAGACTAGCGGGCAGGAGCTCCTACGAGCAGTACTTC.

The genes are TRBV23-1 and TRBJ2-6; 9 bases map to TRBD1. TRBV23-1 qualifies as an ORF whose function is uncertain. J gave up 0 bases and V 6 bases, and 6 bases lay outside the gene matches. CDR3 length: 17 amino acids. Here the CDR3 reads CASSPGQGTSGANVLTF. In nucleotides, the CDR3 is TGCGCCAGCAGCCCGGGACAGGGTACCTCTGGGGCCAACGTCCTGACTTTC.